The 4 T cell receptor beta chains in this list originate from one sample, sequenced in a study of T cells in tumors after PD-1 blockade. Sequencing used immunoSEQ multiplex PCR; TCRdb keeps in-frame clones, though not all of them. The sample includes some 25,000 clones, 80% to 85% of them seen just once. The specimen was PBMCs, collected after anti-PD-1 treatment. These receptors were obtained from a human donor with basal cell carcinoma.

The gene calls are TRBV7-6 and TRBJ2-3; maybe TRBD1 (5 bases). This CDR3 contains 13 residues. Germline lookup yields CDR1 SGHVS and CDR2 FNYEAQ. V lost 7 bases and J lost 0, with 8 bases in between. The CDR3 reads CASKAGSTDTQYF. The DNA for the CDR3 is TGTGCCAGCAAGGCAGGGAGCACAGATACGCAGTATTTT.

V gene TRBV12-3 or TRBV12-4 combines with J gene TRBJ1-1; weak D call: TRBD1 (6 bases). Trimming took off 10 bases at V and 4 bases at J, with 13 bases between the two ends. CDR3 size: 12 residues. The CDR3, as DNA: TGTGCCAACGGCCCAGGGGCCACTGAAGCTTTCTTT. Its protein is CANGPGATEAFF.

This sequence joins TRBV6-5 and TRBJ1-1; weak D call: TRBD1 (5 bases). The CDR3 consists of 12 residues. Germline values: CDR1 MNHEY, CDR2 SVGAGI. V was clipped by 7 bases and J by 9 bases, with 15 bases between them. CDR3 loop: CASNTGGAQAFF. The CDR3 nucleotides read TGTGCCAGCAATACGGGCGGGGCCCAAGCTTTCTTT.

The rearrangement uses TRBV7-3 and TRBJ2-1; possibly TRBD1 or TRBD2 for D (6 bases each). Germline V gives CDR1 SGHTA, CDR2 FQGTGA. V gave up 4 bases and J gave up 5 bases, with 27 bases separating them. This CDR3 comprises 19 residues. The CDR3 nucleotides read TGTGCCAGCAGCTACAGACCAGCGATCTGGGTCCGGGGGCACAATGAGCAGTTCTTC. Protein: CASSYRPAIWVRGHNEQFF.